The clone carrying this T cell receptor (beta chain) showed up many times. Antigen specificity is unknown. Used for diagnoses were clinical symptoms, serum thyroxine and TRAb, thyroid ultrasound and orbital computed tomography. The data originate from a study of T cells in Graves' hyperthyroidism and ophthalmopathy. Overall study: Sampling of peripheral blood happened at initial diagnosis, prior to any treatment. General study findings and limits: Before onset, by a median of around 6.4 months, the model predicted ophthalmopathy. Most expanded thyroid clonotypes above 0.001 recurred in blood.

TCR beta CDR3 regions were amplified from RNA. A first-round RT-PCR of the TCR CDR3 used the HTBI primer set. TCRdb redid the calling of the multiplex PCR reads with MiXCR, one entry per CDR3 protein. The sample carries about 400,000 distinct CDR3 sequences, roughly 15% recorded once. V dropped 0 bases and J dropped 0 bases, with 13 bases sitting between them. Germline loops: CDR1 SGHRS, CDR2 YFSETQ. This CDR3 region has 17 residues. The TCR originated in a man aged 18 to 35 with Graves' ophthalmopathy. V usage is TRBV5-1 and J usage is TRBJ2-1; D not resolved. Sequencing was carried out using blood. CDR3 protein: CASSLGHSLSSYNEQFF. The CDR3 DNA follows: TGCGCCAGCAGCTTGGGTCACAGCCTAAGCTCCTACAATGAGCAGTTCTTC.